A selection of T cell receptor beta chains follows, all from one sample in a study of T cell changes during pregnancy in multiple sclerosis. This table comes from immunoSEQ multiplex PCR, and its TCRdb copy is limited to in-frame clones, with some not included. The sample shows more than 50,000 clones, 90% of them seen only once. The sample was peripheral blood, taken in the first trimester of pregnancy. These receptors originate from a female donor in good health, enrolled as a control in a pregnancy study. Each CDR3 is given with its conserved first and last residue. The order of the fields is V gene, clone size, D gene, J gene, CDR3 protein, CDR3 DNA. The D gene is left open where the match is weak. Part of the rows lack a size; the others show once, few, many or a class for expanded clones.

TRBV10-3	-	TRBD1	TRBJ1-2	CAISEPDRGHGYTF	TGTGCCATCAGCGAGCCCGACAGGGGGCATGGCTACACCTTC
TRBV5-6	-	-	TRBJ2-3	CASSLGTSTDTQYF	TGTGCCAGCAGCTTGGGGACTAGCACAGATACGCAGTATTTT
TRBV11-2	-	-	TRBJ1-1	CASSVEGWVEAFF	TGTGCCAGCAGCGTAGAGGGCTGGGTTGAAGCTTTCTTT
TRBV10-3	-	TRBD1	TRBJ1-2	CAIREGQGVGGYTF	TGTGCCATCAGGGAAGGACAGGGAGTCGGTGGCTACACCTTC
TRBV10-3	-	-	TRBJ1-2	CAISESTANYGYTF	TGTGCCATCAGTGAGTCTACAGCTAACTATGGCTACACCTTC
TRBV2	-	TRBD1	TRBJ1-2	CASSQQGLDYGYTF	TGTGCCAGCAGTCAACAGGGGTTGGACTATGGCTACACCTTC
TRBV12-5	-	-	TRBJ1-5	CASGLVLGSSNQPQHF	TGTGCTAGTGGTTTGGTACTAGGGAGCAGCAATCAGCCCCAGCATTTT
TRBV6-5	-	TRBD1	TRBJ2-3	CASSRTGGSDTQYF	TGTGCCAGCAGCAGGACAGGGGGATCAGATACGCAGTATTTT
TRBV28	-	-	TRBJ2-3	CASSLWAVPNSDTQYF	TGTGCCAGCAGTTTGTGGGCAGTCCCTAATTCAGATACGCAGTATTTT
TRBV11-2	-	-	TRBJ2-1	CASSLTPGVADYNEQFF	TGTGCCAGCAGCTTGACCCCCGGGGTAGCGGACTACAATGAGCAGTTCTTC
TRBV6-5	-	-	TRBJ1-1	CASAGSNEAFF	TGTGCCAGCGCGGGCAGCAATGAAGCTTTCTTT
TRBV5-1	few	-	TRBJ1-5	CASSLFTGEQPQHF	TGCGCCAGCAGCTTGTTCACAGGTGAACAGCCCCAGCATTTT
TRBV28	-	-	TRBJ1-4	CASRQSRGDATNEKLFF	TGTGCCAGCAGACAATCCCGTGGAGATGCAACTAATGAAAAACTGTTTTTT
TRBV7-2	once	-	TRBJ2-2	CASSLAGWETGELFF	TGTGCCAGCAGCCTAGCAGGGTGGGAGACCGGGGAGCTGTTTTTT
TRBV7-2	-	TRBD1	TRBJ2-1	CASSQGTAYNEQFF	TGTGCCAGCAGTCAAGGGACAGCCTACAATGAGCAGTTCTTC
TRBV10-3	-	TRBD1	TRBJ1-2	CAISELTGGVYGYTF	TGTGCCATCAGTGAGCTGACAGGGGGGGTCTATGGCTACACCTTC
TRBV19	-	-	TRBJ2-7	CASSLQDRYYEQYF	TGTGCCAGTAGTCTCCAAGACAGATATTACGAGCAGTACTTC
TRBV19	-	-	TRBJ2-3	CASRDSGQATDTQYF	TGTGCCAGTAGAGATAGCGGACAAGCCACAGATACGCAGTATTTT
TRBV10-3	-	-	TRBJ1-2	CAISAGQYGYTF	TGTGCCATCAGTGCAGGGCAGTATGGCTACACCTTC
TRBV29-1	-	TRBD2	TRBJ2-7	CSVTRPASGGPYEQYF	TGCAGCGTTACCCGCCCGGCTAGCGGGGGACCTTACGAGCAGTACTTC
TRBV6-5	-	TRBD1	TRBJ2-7	CASSPGTAYEQYF	TGTGCCAGCAGTCCCGGGACAGCTTACGAGCAGTACTTC
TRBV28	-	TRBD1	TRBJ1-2	CASSFVSPGQGKGYTF	TGTGCCAGCAGTTTCGTATCGCCGGGACAGGGGAAGGGCTACACCTTC
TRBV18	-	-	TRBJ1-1	CASSPGQGLTEAFF	TGTGCCAGCTCACCAGGGCAGGGACTAACTGAAGCTTTCTTT
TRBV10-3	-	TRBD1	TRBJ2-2	CAISGDGTAHTGELFF	TGTGCCATCAGTGGGGATGGGACAGCTCACACCGGGGAGCTGTTTTTT
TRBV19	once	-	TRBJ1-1	CATRENTEAFF	TGTGCCACGAGAGAGAACACTGAAGCTTTCTTT
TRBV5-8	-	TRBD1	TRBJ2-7	CASSSPDRGNVLREQYF	TGTGCCAGCAGCTCGCCGGACAGGGGGAATGTCCTACGAGAGCAGTACTTC
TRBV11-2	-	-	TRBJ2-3	CASRDSSTDTQYF	TGTGCCAGCAGAGACTCTAGCACAGATACGCAGTATTTT
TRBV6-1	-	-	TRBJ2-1	CASSELMGVPYNEQFF	TGTGCCAGCAGTGAGTTGATGGGAGTTCCGTACAATGAGCAGTTCTTC
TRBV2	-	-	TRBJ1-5	CASSGGVSGAGEPQHF	TGTGCCAGCAGTGGTGGCGTCAGTGGGGCAGGAGAGCCCCAGCATTTT
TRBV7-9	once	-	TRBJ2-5	CASSEKRTTQETQYF	TGTGCCAGCAGCGAGAAACGGACTACCCAAGAGACCCAGTACTTC
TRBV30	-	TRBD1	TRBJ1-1	CAWSRPDRALAFF	TGTGCCTGGAGTCGTCCGGACAGGGCGCTGGCTTTCTTT
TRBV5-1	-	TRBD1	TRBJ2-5	CASSSGTGGAETQYF	TGCGCCAGCAGCTCTGGGACAGGGGGCGCGGAGACCCAGTACTTC
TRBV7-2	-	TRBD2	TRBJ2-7	CASSPDGTSLFYEQYF	TGTGCCAGCAGCCCAGACGGGACTAGTCTATTTTACGAGCAGTACTTC
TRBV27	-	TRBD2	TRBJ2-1	CASSLGLAGGQITNEQFF	TGTGCCAGCAGTTTGGGGCTAGCGGGGGGACAAATTACCAATGAGCAGTTCTTC
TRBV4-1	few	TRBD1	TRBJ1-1	CASSQPTAGQFEAFF	TGCGCCAGCAGCCAACCAACCGCGGGACAGTTCGAAGCTTTCTTT
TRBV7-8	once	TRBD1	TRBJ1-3	CASSLQDRGHTIYF	TGTGCCAGCAGCTTACAGGACAGGGGGCACACCATATATTTT
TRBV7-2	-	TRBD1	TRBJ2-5	CASSPKGTVKGETQYF	TGTGCCAGCAGCCCGAAGGGGACAGTTAAAGGGGAGACCCAGTACTTC
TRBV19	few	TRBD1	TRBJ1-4	CASTKTGMREKLFF	TGTGCCAGTACCAAGACAGGGATGAGGGAAAAACTGTTTTTT
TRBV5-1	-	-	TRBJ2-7	CASSLAGSSYEQYF	TGCGCCAGCAGCTTGGCAGGCTCGAGCTACGAGCAGTACTTC
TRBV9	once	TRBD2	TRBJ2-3	CASSVDGLADLTDTQYF	TGTGCCAGCAGCGTAGATGGGCTAGCGGACCTCACAGATACGCAGTATTTT
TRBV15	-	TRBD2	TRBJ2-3	CATSRPTSGGRRDTQYF	TGTGCCACCAGCAGGCCCACTAGCGGGGGGCGGCGGGATACGCAGTATTTT
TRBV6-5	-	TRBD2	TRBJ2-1	CASRQTGTNNEQFF	TGTGCCAGCAGGCAGACCGGGACTAACAATGAGCAGTTCTTC